A selection of T cell receptor beta chains follows, all from one sample in a study of blood T cell repertoires in COVID-19. Sequencing was performed with immunoSEQ multiplex PCR; in TCRdb, only in-frame clones are kept and a portion is missing. The repertoire holds under 200,000 clones, with 79% as singletons. Sequencing used PBMCs or T cells enriched from blood (not recorded which). These receptors were taken from a woman aged 70 to 79 in a cohort exposed to, infected with or recovered from COVID-19 (not recorded which). Each CDR3 is given with its conserved first and last residue. The order of the fields is D gene, clone size, J gene, V gene, CDR3 DNA, CDR3 protein. The D gene is left open where the match is weak. Not all rows give a size; the values are once, few, many and, for expanded clones, a class.

>-|-|TRBJ2-3|TRBV19
TGTGCCAGTGCCCGGGACTTAGTCACAGATACGCAGTATTTT
CASARDLVTDTQYF
>TRBD1|-|TRBJ2-7|TRBV19
TGTGCCAGTAGAAGACAGGGGAAAAGCTCCTACGAGCAGTACTTC
CASRRQGKSSYEQYF
>TRBD2|-|TRBJ2-2|TRBV7-2
TGTGCCAGCAGCGTCGGACTAGTAGTCGGGGAGCTGTTTTTT
CASSVGLVVGELFF
>TRBD1|-|TRBJ1-5|TRBV27
TGTGCCAGCAGCCTACGACAGGGCCATCAGCCCCAGCATTTT
CASSLRQGHQPQHF
>TRBD1|few|TRBJ1-2|TRBV20-1
TGCAGTGCTAGTTCACCAATGAGACAGGGGGTCCTCTACTATGGCTACACCTTC
CSASSPMRQGVLYYGYTF
>-|-|TRBJ1-1|TRBV3-1/TRBV3-2
TGTGCCAGCAGCTACACAGATCGCAACACTGAAGCTTTCTTT
CASSYTDRNTEAFF
>-|-|TRBJ1-5|TRBV10-3
TGTGCCATCAGTGCTGATCCCAGCGTCCGCCCCCAGCATTTT
CAISADPSVRPQHF
>TRBD1|-|TRBJ2-7|TRBV7-2
TGTGCCAGCAGCAAAAGACAGGGGACCACCTCCGGCGAGCAGTACTTC
CASSKRQGTTSGEQYF
>-|-|TRBJ2-7|TRBV21-1
TGTGCCAGCAGCAAAGAGTACAGGAGGACAGCCTACGAGCAGTACTTC
CASSKEYRRTAYEQYF
>-|few|TRBJ1-1|TRBV7-2
TGTGCCAGCAGCGCCGGGGGACCCAGTGAAGCTTTCTTT
CASSAGGPSEAFF
>TRBD1|once|TRBJ2-7|TRBV11-2
TGTGCCAGCAGCTACGGGACAGGGAACTCCTACGAGCAGTACTTC
CASSYGTGNSYEQYF
>-|-|TRBJ2-7|TRBV30
TGTGCCTGGAGAAGGGGCGCGGCTCACGAGCAGTACTTC
CAWRRGAAHEQYF
>-|-|TRBJ2-3|TRBV18
TGTGCCAGCTCACCATCCCAGGATACGCAGTATTTT
CASSPSQDTQYF
>TRBD1|once|TRBJ1-1|TRBV28
TGTGCCAGCAGTCCAGAGGGACAGTTGAACACTGAAGCTTTCTTT
CASSPEGQLNTEAFF
>-|-|TRBJ2-5|TRBV5-4
TGTGCCAGCAGCTTGGGGGGAGTGGAGACCCAGTACTTC
CASSLGGVETQYF
>-|-|TRBJ1-4|TRBV11-2
TGTGCCAGCAGCCCAATTTCCGGGGGTGAAAAACTGTTTTTT
CASSPISGGEKLFF
>-|-|TRBJ2-7|TRBV9
TGTGCCAGCAGCGTAGTGGGTAGCGGTTCCTACGAGCAGTACTTC
CASSVVGSGSYEQYF
>TRBD2|-|TRBJ2-7|TRBV28
TGTGCCAGCAGTCCCGGGGGGAGCTCCTACGAGCAGTACTTC
CASSPGGSSYEQYF
>-|once|TRBJ2-3|TRBV15
TGTGCCACCAGCAGAGATGTTAACACAGATACGCAGTATTTT
CATSRDVNTDTQYF
>-|-|TRBJ1-3|TRBV18
TGTGCCAGCTTCCCGGGAGGATCCGGAAACACCATATATTTT
CASFPGGSGNTIYF
>-|few|TRBJ1-2|TRBV4-3
TGCGCCAGCAGCCAAGCCGGGACACTCTATGGCTACACCTTC
CASSQAGTLYGYTF
>-|few|TRBJ2-7|TRBV28
TGTGCCAGCGGTCAGTACGAGCAGTACTTC
CASGQYEQYF
>-|-|TRBJ2-5|TRBV9
TGTGCCAGCAGCGTAGGAGGCAGGGCATTGGGGGAGACCCAGTACTTC
CASSVGGRALGETQYF
>-|-|TRBJ1-3|TRBV7-6
TGTGCCAGCAGTCCAGGCTGGCAGAGCTCTGGAAACACCATATATTTT
CASSPGWQSSGNTIYF
>TRBD2|-|TRBJ2-3|TRBV3-1/TRBV3-2
TGTGCCAGCAGCCAAGTGGGACTAAGAGATACGCAGTATTTT
CASSQVGLRDTQYF
>-|-|TRBJ2-7|TRBV18
TGTGCCAGCTCACCACACCCGGTGGACGAGCAGTACTTC
CASSPHPVDEQYF
>TRBD1|-|TRBJ1-1|TRBV10-3
TGTGCCATTACGGACAGGGGACAATACACTGAAGCTTTCTTT
CAITDRGQYTEAFF
>TRBD1|-|TRBJ2-1|TRBV24-1
TGTGCCACCAGTGAGGCCGGGACAGTCTACAATGAGCAGTTCTTC
CATSEAGTVYNEQFF